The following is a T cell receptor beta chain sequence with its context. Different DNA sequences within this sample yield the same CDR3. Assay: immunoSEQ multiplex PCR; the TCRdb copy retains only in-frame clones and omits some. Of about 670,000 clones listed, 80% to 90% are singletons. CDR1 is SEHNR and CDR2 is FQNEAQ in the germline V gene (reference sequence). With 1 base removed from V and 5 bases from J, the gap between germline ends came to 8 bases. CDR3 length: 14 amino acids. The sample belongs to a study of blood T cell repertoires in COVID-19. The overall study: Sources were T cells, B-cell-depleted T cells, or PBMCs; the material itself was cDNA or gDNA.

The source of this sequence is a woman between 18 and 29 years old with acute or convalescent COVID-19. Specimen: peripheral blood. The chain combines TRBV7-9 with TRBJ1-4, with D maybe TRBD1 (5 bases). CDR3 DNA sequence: TGTGCCAGCAGCTTAGGACAGCTCAATGAAAAACTGTTTTTT. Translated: CASSLGQLNEKLFF. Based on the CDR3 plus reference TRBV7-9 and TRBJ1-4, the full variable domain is DTGVSQNPRHKITKRGQNVTFRCDPISEHNRLYWYRQTLGQGPEFLTYFQNEAQLEKSRLLSDRFSAERPKGSFSTLEIQRTEQGDSAMYLCASSLGQLNEKLFFGSGTQLSVL.